This T cell receptor beta chain was sequenced in a study of response to subunit inactivated influenza vaccine. Findings of the study overall: Few additional T cells are recruited per seasonal influenza vaccination, authors suggested.

This clonotype was counted only a few times. Its antigen remains unidentified. TCRdb called the RT-PCR reads again in MiXCR, with one record for every CDR3 protein. The sample contains 400,000 to 650,000 distinct CDR3 sequences, less than 7.5% of which appear only once. V shed 3 bases and J 0 bases; nucleotides not matched to a gene: 3. The CDR3 runs 16 residues. The germline V gene encodes CDR1 DFQATT and CDR2 SNEGSKA (reference sequence). The V and J genes are TRBV20-1 and TRBJ2-7; TRBD2 agrees at 15 bases. Here the sequenced sample was PBMCs from blood, taken less than 30 months after vaccination. The receptor's source is a man aged 45 to 75 who received an inactivated influenza vaccine. The CDR3 DNA follows: TGCAGTGCTAGCGGGACTAGCGGGAGGAGCTCCTACGAGCAGTACTTC. This codes for CSASGTSGRSSYEQYF.